The T cell receptor beta chain under discussion was sequenced for a study of T-cell memory formation after mild COVID-19. Study-wide findings and caveats: Memory sampled before infection contained some responding clones, suggesting cross-reactive memory joined. Clones contracting day 15 to 85 were balanced CD4/CD8; later expanders leaned CD4+. The study found contracting CD4+ clones mainly in CM and EM and contracting CD8+ clones in EMRA.

After 5'RACE with constant-segment primers, TCR alpha and TCR beta cDNA libraries carrying sample barcodes and UMIs were obtained. Each CDR3 protein gets one entry after TCRdb re-called the 5' RACE reads with MiXCR. The sample includes under 200,000 distinct CDR3 sequences, around 10% of them seen just once. This CDR3 is 13 amino acids long. The germline CDR1 and CDR2 sequences are MNHEY and SVGAGI. Deletions cut 6 bases from V and 3 bases from J, with 8 bases between. In the case of this clonotype: Its antigen remains unidentified.

Sequencing was done on a sample of PBMCs or a T cell subset sorted from them (not recorded which). This sequence was found in a man younger than 35 who had mild COVID-19 (a few samples of this study predate the infection). Cell type and time point are not known. This sequence joins TRBV6-5 and TRBJ1-4; no clear D. The CDR3 reads CASSSRPNEKLFF. CDR3 in DNA: TGTGCCAGCAGCAGTAGGCCTAATGAAAAACTGTTTTTT.